The 23 T cell receptor beta chains reported below all come from one sample, sequenced in a study of shared clonotypes between healthy human individuals. The method was immunoSEQ multiplex PCR; TCRdb's version includes in-frame clones alone and lacks a portion of them. The sample shows roughly 1,000,000 clones, around 78% of them seen only once. The sample was memory CD4+ T cells from PBMCs. Subset indicated: CD45RA-negative fraction. The receptors stem from a man aged 18 to 30 in good health. Some clones in this sample may be carry-over from other donors' samples.

The chain employs TRBV28 and TRBJ1-2; 7 bases line up with TRBD1. This CDR3 is 14 amino acids long. Germline V gene data show CDR1 as MDHEN and CDR2 as SYDVKM. The J segment lost 4 bases and the V segment lost 2 bases, leaving 4 bases of the junction unmatched. The chain's CDR3 is CASSLTGTVYGYTF. For the CDR3, the DNA is TGTGCCAGCAGTTTAACCGGGACAGTCTATGGCTACACCTTC.

The chain has TRBV10-1 and TRBJ1-2, with D hard to call. The germline V and J ends were trimmed by 3 bases and 6 bases, with 11 bases remaining between them. This CDR3 region has 13 residues. Germline V gene lookup returns CDR1 WNHNN and CDR2 SYGVQD (reference sequence). CDR3 loop: CASSDRVEDGYTF. In DNA form, the CDR3 reads TGCGCCAGCAGTGACCGGGTTGAGGATGGCTACACCTTC.

The chain joins TRBV7-8 to TRBJ1-1; the match to TRBD1 covers 9 bases. The V gene end was trimmed by 5 bases and the J gene end by 6 bases; junction bases not matched to a gene: 4. From germline, CDR1 is SGHVS and CDR2 FQNEAQ. CDR3 length equals 13 residues. CDR3 DNA: TGTGCCAGCAGCATACAGGGGGCTTCTGAAGCTTTCTTT. Amino acid sequence: CASSIQGASEAFF.

The chain carries TRBV19 and TRBJ1-2; D might be TRBD1 (5 bases). Trimming took 9 bases from V and 3 from J, leaving 14 bases between them. The CDR3 consists of 13 residues. CDR1 and CDR2 from the germline V gene are LNHDA and SQIVND (reference sequence). CDR3 nucleotide sequence: TGTGCCAGCAAATTGGGACTCCACTATGGCTACACCTTC. It yields the protein CASKLGLHYGYTF.

The V gene is TRBV12-5, the J gene TRBJ2-2, with a possible D match to TRBD2 (6 bases). The CDR3 covers 15 residues. Trimming removed 4 bases from V and 7 bases from J, with 16 bases in between. The germline CDR1 and CDR2 sequences are LGHNT and FRNRAP. In DNA, the CDR3 is TGTGCTAGTGGTTCGGACGAGGGGAGGTTCGGGGAGCTGTTTTTT. This sequence encodes CASGSDEGRFGELFF.

This clone came up many times. The chain joins TRBV28 to TRBJ1-5, with a weak D call TRBD1 (5 bases). The germline V gene has CDR1 MDHEN and CDR2 SYDVKM. The CDR3 has 13 residues. The V and J ends lost 6 bases and 2 bases respectively, with 8 bases between them. The CDR3 DNA is TGTGCCAGCAGCCGGGGGGGCAATCAGCCCCAGCATTTT. Translated, it gives CASSRGGNQPQHF.

The gene calls are TRBV7-3 and TRBJ2-3; 8 nucleotides align to TRBD1. CDR3 length: 13 residues. Trimming at V came to 3 bases and at J to 6 bases, leaving 2 bases not matched to a gene. In germline, CDR1 is SGHTA, CDR2 FQGTGA. Here the CDR3 DNA reads TGTGCCAGCAGCTTCGGACAGGGTGATACGCAGTATTTT. Its protein product is CASSFGQGDTQYF. The full variable domain, with the rest looked up from reference TRBV7-3 and TRBJ2-3, is GAGVSQTPSNKVTEKGKYVELRCDPISGHTALYWYRQSLGQGPEFLIYFQGTGAADDSGLPNDRFFAVRPEGSVSTLKIQRTERGDSAVYLCASSFGQGDTQYFGPGTRLTVL.

A single count supports this clone. This chain connects TRBV6-5 to TRBJ2-7; D perhaps matches TRBD2 (6 bases). The V end lost 5 bases, the J end lost 0 bases, and 14 bases lay between the germline ends. Germline V gives CDR1 MNHEY, CDR2 SVGAGI. The CDR3 is 15 amino acids. CDR3 in amino acids: CASSTGRGGSYEQYF. CDR3 sequence (DNA): TGTGCCAGCAGTACCGGGCGGGGCGGCTCCTACGAGCAGTACTTC.

The chain is built from TRBV10-2 and TRBJ1-1; D call uncertain. Between the trimmed V and J ends, which lost 10 bases and 1 base, there was a span of 13 bases. The germline V gene encodes CDR1 WSHSY and CDR2 SAAADI. There are 13 residues in the CDR3. The CDR3 loop is CATGDLGNTEAFF. For the CDR3, the DNA is TGCGCCACGGGAGATTTAGGGAACACTGAAGCTTTCTTT.

This sequence joins TRBV28 and TRBJ2-1, with D unresolved. Trimming stripped 5 bases from V and 7 bases from J, with 12 bases between. Per the germline V gene, CDR1 is MDHEN and CDR2 is SYDVKM. This CDR3 contains 13 residues. CDR3 loop: CASSGFPGNEQFF. CDR3 bases: TGTGCCAGCAGTGGGTTTCCCGGGAATGAGCAGTTCTTC.

V usage is TRBV6-6 and J usage is TRBJ1-2; tentatively, D is TRBD1 (6 bases). The CDR3 is 13 amino acids. CDR1 is MNHNY and CDR2 is SVGAGI in the germline V gene (reference sequence). V was cut by 5 bases and J by 4 bases, with 11 bases left in between. CDR3 protein: CASSPTGTYGYTF. The CDR3 nucleotides read TGTGCCAGCAGTCCAACAGGGACCTATGGCTACACCTTC.

The chain employs TRBV19 and TRBJ1-5; the D is unclear. The CDR3 consists of 14 residues. Trimming took 0 bases from V and 2 from J, leaving 5 bases between them. Germline CDR1 reads LNHDA; CDR2 reads SQIVND (reference sequence). Written as DNA, the CDR3 is TGTGCCAGTAGTATAGAATTGGGCAATCAGCCCCAGCATTTT. Translating gives CASSIELGNQPQHF.

This sequence joins TRBV10-3 and TRBJ2-7, with TRBD1 matching 10 bases. Looked up from germline, CDR1 is ENHRY and CDR2 is SYGVKD. This CDR3 region has 14 residues. After removal of 6 bases from V and 5 bases from J, the junction contained 7 bases not matched to a gene. CDR3 coding DNA: TGTGCCATCAGCCACGACAGGGGGCGCCACGAGCAGTACTTC. Encoded protein: CAISHDRGRHEQYF.

The V gene is TRBV9, the J gene TRBJ2-7; D is perhaps TRBD1 (6 bases). The ends were cut back, 3 bases at V and 1 base at J, with 17 bases in the middle. The CDR3 extends over 16 amino acids. Germline CDR1 SGDLS, CDR2 YYNGEE. The CDR3 DNA reads TGTGCCAGCAGCGGTCCCGGGACATTGCCATCCTACGAGCAGTACTTC. Translation: CASSGPGTLPSYEQYF.

The chain recombines TRBV6-1 with TRBJ1-2, with D possibly matching TRBD1 (5 bases). V lost 7 bases and J 5 bases, leaving 17 bases between the germline ends. This CDR3 spans 14 amino acids. From germline, CDR1 is MNHNS and CDR2 SASEGT. The CDR3 DNA sequence: TGTGCCAGCACCCTGGGGGGGATTTTTTATGGCTACACCTTC. Translating it yields CASTLGGIFYGYTF.

This chain uses TRBV6-5 with TRBJ1-6; no definite D call. V lost 4 bases and J lost 9, with 10 bases in between. Germline values: CDR1 MNHEY, CDR2 SVGAGI. This CDR3 spans 13 amino acids. The CDR3 nucleotides read TGTGCCAGCAGTTCCCGGGAAGGTTCACCCCTCCACTTT. Its protein product is CASSSREGSPLHF.

This clone has just one count. This rearrangement joins TRBV6-1 to TRBJ2-7; 8 bases align to TRBD1. Germline V gene sequence: CDR1 MNHNS, CDR2 SASEGT. The CDR3 contains 15 residues. J gave up 3 bases and V 0 bases, and 4 bases lay outside the gene matches. The CDR3 DNA reads TGTGCCAGCAGTGAAGCACCCGGGACAGGCTACGAGCAGTACTTC. It is translated as CASSEAPGTGYEQYF.

This clone occurred once. The chain recombines TRBV27 with TRBJ1-5; D possibly corresponds to TRBD1 (6 bases). Germline V lookup: CDR1 MNHEY, CDR2 SMNVEV (reference sequence). There are 17 residues in the CDR3. The germline V and J ends were trimmed by 4 bases and 2 bases, with 18 bases remaining between them. Here the CDR3 reads CASSSSGTPWGNQPQHF. The CDR3 DNA follows: TGTGCCAGCAGTTCTTCCGGGACACCATGGGGCAATCAGCCCCAGCATTTT.

CDR3 protein: CASSDDSGTVNTEAFF. DNA of the CDR3: TGTGCCAGCAGCGATGATTCCGGGACAGTGAACACTGAAGCTTTCTTT. The chain joins TRBV9 to TRBJ1-1, with TRBD1 identical over 7 bases. CDR1 and CDR2 (germline): SGDLS, YYNGEE. The CDR3 covers 16 residues. Trimming cost V 3 bases and J 0 bases; bases outside gene matches: 8.

The V call is TRBV30, the J call TRBJ1-5, with D possibly matching TRBD1 (5 bases). This CDR3 region has 14 residues. Trimming took 1 base from V and 0 from J, leaving 7 bases between them. Germline CDR1 is GTSNPN and CDR2 is SVGIG (reference sequence). The CDR3 spells CAWSGGYSNQPQHF. CDR3 coding DNA: TGTGCCTGGAGTGGGGGCTATAGCAATCAGCCCCAGCATTTT.

The V call is TRBV18, the J call TRBJ2-1; 8 positions match TRBD1. The trim removed 2 bases at V and 9 bases at J, leaving 3 bases unmatched. This CDR3 spans 13 amino acids. The germline V gene has CDR1 KGHSH and CDR2 LQKENI. The CDR3 sequence is CASSPSDRGEQFF. The CDR3 DNA reads as TGTGCCAGCTCACCATCCGACAGGGGTGAGCAGTTCTTC.

The chain joins TRBV9 to TRBJ2-5; 14 nucleotides agree with TRBD2. CDR1 SGDLS and CDR2 YYNGEE come from the germline V gene. The V gene end was trimmed by 4 bases and the J gene end by 5 bases; junction bases not matched to a gene: 7. The CDR3 is 16 amino acids. For the CDR3, the DNA is TGTGCCAGCAGCTCGACTAGCGGGAGGGCCGGTGAGACCCAGTACTTC. It yields the protein CASSSTSGRAGETQYF.

This clone was picked up one time. The genes are TRBV29-1 and TRBJ1-3, with D uncertain. CDR3 length: 15 amino acids. V was clipped by 2 bases and J by 0 bases, with 11 bases between them. Looked up from germline, CDR1 is SQVTM and CDR2 is ANQGSEA. CDR3 protein: CSVELAGGSGNTIYF. The CDR3 DNA follows: TGCAGCGTTGAATTGGCGGGAGGCTCTGGAAACACCATATATTTT.